These 23 T cell receptor beta chains share one sample of origin, sequenced in a study of cytomegalovirus exposure and HLA in healthy donors. Both 60 Vbeta primers and 13 Jbeta primers went into the PCR. Libraries were prepared by immunoSEQ multiplex PCR; TCRdb keeps only in-frame clonotypes and omits some of them. The table lists 180,000 or so clones, roughly 9.4% of them singletons. Sequencing was performed on PBMCs. These receptors were collected from a woman aged 25 to 45 in good health and CMV-seropositive.

This clone was seen a handful of times. The chain links TRBV5-4 to TRBJ2-5; perhaps TRBD2 as D (5 bases). This CDR3 contains 13 residues. CDR1 is SGHNT, CDR2 YYREEE, per germline (reference sequence). Trimming stripped 3 bases from V and 7 bases from J, with 13 bases between. The DNA of the CDR3 is TGTGCCAGCAGCTCCCCCCGGGGATGGACCCAGTACTTC. Residues: CASSSPRGWTQYF. Filled out from reference TRBV5-4 and TRBJ2-5, the complete variable domain reads ETGVTQSPTHLIKTRGQQVTLRCSSQSGHNTVSWYQQALGQGPQFIFQYYREEENGRGNFPPRFSGLQFPNYSSELNVNALELDDSALYLCASSSPRGWTQYFGPGTRLLVL.

This chain joins TRBV7-2 and TRBJ1-1; D not resolved. The germline V and J ends were trimmed by 7 bases and 0 bases, with 9 bases remaining between them. This CDR3 has 13 amino acids. In germline, CDR1 is SGHTA, CDR2 FQGNSA. The CDR3 loop reads CASTKRVNTEAFF. CDR3 nucleotide sequence: TGTGCCAGCACCAAACGGGTGAACACTGAAGCTTTCTTT.

This clone was recorded many times. The chain uses TRBV10-3 and TRBJ1-3; D may be TRBD1 (6 bases). In germline, CDR1 is ENHRY, CDR2 SYGVKD. The CDR3 has 14 residues. Trimming left V 7 bases short and J 2 bases short, with 12 bases between. CDR3 protein: CAITEQGPGNTIYF. CDR3 nucleotide sequence: TGTGCCATCACCGAACAGGGCCCTGGAAACACCATATATTTT.

V gene TRBV11-2 combines with J gene TRBJ1-1; D is perhaps TRBD1 (5 bases). This CDR3 has 15 residues. Germline loops: CDR1 SGHAT, CDR2 FQNNGV. Deletions cut 5 bases from V and 1 base from J, with 14 bases between. The CDR3 sequence: CASSLYGAANTEAFF. CDR3 sequence (DNA): TGTGCCAGCAGCCTATATGGGGCGGCGAACACTGAAGCTTTCTTT.

The genes are TRBV4-1 and TRBJ2-2; maybe TRBD2 (5 bases). The CDR3 is 16 residues long. CDR1 is MGHRA, CDR2 YSYEKL, per germline. V was cut by 0 bases and J by 4 bases, with 12 bases left in between. This CDR3 is CASSQDTGLSTGELFF. CDR3 DNA: TGCGCCAGCAGCCAAGATACCGGACTGAGCACCGGGGAGCTGTTTTTT.

This clone has just a few counts. The V gene is TRBV2, the J gene TRBJ2-5; no firm D call. The germline V gene has CDR1 SNHLY and CDR2 FYNNEI. The CDR3 spans 16 residues. With 0 bases removed from V and 5 bases from J, the gap between germline ends came to 16 bases. CDR3 coding DNA: TGTGCCAGCAGTGAAGCGCGGTCGGCCAGTTCGGAGACCCAGTACTTC. Its protein product is CASSEARSASSETQYF.

This clone showed up just a few times. The J gene is TRBJ1-2, the V gene TRBV19, with a possible D match to TRBD1 (5 bases). Germline V gene lookup returns CDR1 LNHDA and CDR2 SQIVND (reference sequence). Trimming left V 5 bases short and J 4 bases short, with 17 bases between. The CDR3 loop spans 15 amino acids. The CDR3 is CASSAPDKSAYGYTF. CDR3 coding DNA: TGTGCCAGTAGTGCCCCGGACAAGTCGGCCTATGGCTACACCTTC.

The chain uses TRBV7-9 and TRBJ1-2, with 7 bases fitting TRBD1. The germline CDR1 and CDR2 sequences are SEHNR and FQNEAQ (reference sequence). The CDR3 has 17 residues. With 5 bases clipped from V and 3 bases from J, the junction kept 15 bases outside the gene matches. CDR3 DNA: TGTGCCAGCAGCACTACCACAGGACAGGTCGCGCACTATGGCTACACCTTC. The encoded protein is CASSTTTGQVAHYGYTF.

This clone was detected a few times. The chain has TRBV11-3 and TRBJ1-1, with D possibly matching TRBD1 (5 bases). CDR3 length equals 16 residues. The V and J ends lost 3 bases and 3 bases respectively, with 17 bases between them. The germline CDR1 and CDR2 sequences are SGHNT and YENEEA. The CDR3 nucleotides read TGTGCCAGCAGCTTGGGGGGGACTCGGGTCGACACTGAAGCTTTCTTT. This encodes CASSLGGTRVDTEAFF.

The chain employs TRBV19 and TRBJ2-2, with TRBD2 identical over 9 bases. CDR1 and CDR2 (germline): LNHDA, SQIVND (reference sequence). This CDR3 comprises 17 residues. V lost 6 bases, J lost 5 bases, and 13 bases stayed unmatched. The CDR3 here is CASRIALLAGDTGELFF. The CDR3 DNA is TGTGCCAGTAGGATCGCCCTCTTAGCGGGAGATACCGGGGAGCTGTTTTTT.

This clone was picked up a small number of times. The chain joins TRBV27 to TRBJ2-1, with D maybe TRBD1 (7 bases). The CDR3 consists of 15 residues. V shed 5 bases and J shed 0 bases, with 11 bases lying between them. CDR1 and CDR2 from the germline V gene are MNHEY and SMNVEV (reference sequence). CDR3 DNA: TGTGCCAGCAGTGCAGGGGGGAGCTCCTACAATGAGCAGTTCTTC. The encoded protein is CASSAGGSSYNEQFF.

The chain couples TRBV6-5 to TRBJ2-7, with 7 bases lining up with TRBD2. The ends lost 6 bases at V and 10 bases at J; junction bases unmatched: 12. The CDR3 consists of 13 residues. The germline gives CDR1 MNHEY, CDR2 SVGAGI. CDR3 sequence reads: CASSLGLISPQYF. Written as DNA, the CDR3 is TGTGCCAGCAGCTTGGGACTAATAAGCCCCCAGTACTTC.

This chain connects TRBV11-2 to TRBJ2-3; TRBD2 might be the D (5 bases). CDR1 is SGHAT, CDR2 FQNNGV, per germline. This CDR3 comprises 13 residues. V lost 4 bases and J 2 bases, leaving 7 bases between the germline ends. CDR3 coding DNA: TGTGCCAGCAGCTCTAGCTCCACAGATACGCAGTATTTT. Protein product: CASSSSSTDTQYF.

The chain employs TRBV10-2 and TRBJ2-1; 7 bases fit TRBD1. The CDR3 is made up of 15 amino acids. CDR1 and CDR2 (germline): WSHSY, SAAADI. Losses at the gene ends were 2 bases for V and 4 bases for J; bases not matched to a gene: 5. The CDR3 loop is CASSERYRGYNEQFF. CDR3 DNA sequence: TGCGCCAGCAGTGAGAGATACAGGGGATACAATGAGCAGTTCTTC.

The chain recombines TRBV6-1 with TRBJ2-5; D may be TRBD2 (5 bases). Near its end, the DNA agrees better with TRBJ2-7, so the J call may be wrong. The germline gives CDR1 MNHNS, CDR2 SASEGT. CDR3 length: 13 residues. The DNA of the CDR3 is TGTGCCAGCAGTGACGCGGGCGTCGGCGAGCAGTACTTC. This gives the protein CASSDAGVGEQYF.

This chain links TRBV20-1 with TRBJ2-4; weak D call: TRBD2 (6 bases). Germline V lookup: CDR1 DFQATT, CDR2 SNEGSKA (reference sequence). This CDR3 has 11 amino acids. The ends were cut back, 0 bases at V and 15 bases at J, with 12 bases in the middle. Written as DNA, the CDR3 is TGCAGTGCTAGAGATCGGGGGAGTTGGTACTTC. Amino acid sequence: CSARDRGSWYF.

The rearrangement uses TRBV30 and TRBJ2-7, with TRBD2 identical over 8 bases. Trimming took 0 bases from V and 5 from J; bases not matched to a gene: 9. Germline assignment: CDR1 GTSNPN and CDR2 SVGIG (reference sequence). The CDR3 is made up of 15 amino acids. CDR3 loop: CAWSVRLAGYDEQYF. The CDR3 bases are TGTGCCTGGAGTGTACGCCTAGCGGGTTACGACGAGCAGTACTTC. Supplemented by reference TRBV30 and TRBJ2-7, the full variable domain reads SQTIHQWPATLVQPVGSPLSLECTVEGTSNPNLYWYRQAAGRGLQLLFYSVGIGQISSEVPQNLSASRPQDRQFILSSKKLLLSDSGFYLCAWSVRLAGYDEQYFGPGTRLTVT.

The chain has TRBV4-1 and TRBJ2-1; 7 bases map to TRBD2. Germline CDR1 reads MGHRA; CDR2 reads YSYEKL. CDR3 length: 16 residues. Trimming cost V 3 bases and J 0 bases; bases outside gene matches: 5. DNA for the CDR3: TGCGCCAGCAGCCACCTGGGACTAATCTCCTACAATGAGCAGTTCTTC. It codes for CASSHLGLISYNEQFF.

The table lists this clone with a few counts. This chain connects TRBV18 to TRBJ2-1, with TRBD2 matching 8 bases. Losses at the gene ends were 6 bases for V and 3 bases for J; bases not matched to a gene: 4. This CDR3 spans 14 amino acids. Germline CDR1 KGHSH, CDR2 LQKENI. CDR3 DNA sequence: TGTGCCAGCTCCATCGGGACTAGCTACAATGAGCAGTTCTTC. Translating gives CASSIGTSYNEQFF. Full variable domain (outside the CDR3, taken from reference TRBV18 and TRBJ2-1): NAGVMQNPRHLVRRRGQEARLRCSPMKGHSHVYWYRQLPEEGLKFMVYLQKENIIDESGMPKERFSAEFPKEGPSILRIQQVVRGDSAAYFCASSIGTSYNEQFFGPGTRLTVL.

A few counts support this clone. The V call is TRBV4-2, the J call TRBJ2-2; TRBD1 matches 12 bases. The V and J ends lost 4 bases and 7 bases, in that order; junction bases with no gene match: 13. Germline values: CDR1 LGHNA, CDR2 YNFKEQ. This CDR3 has 18 amino acids. CDR3 bases: TGTGCCAGCAGCCCCAACTACCGGGACAGGGGGCCGAACGGGGAGCTGTTTTTT. It translates to CASSPNYRDRGPNGELFF.

This clone was detected only a few times. The genes are TRBV6-1 and TRBJ2-7; TRBD1 matches 8 bases. CDR3 length: 16 amino acids. The V gene end was trimmed by 0 bases and the J gene end by 2 bases; junction bases not matched to a gene: 6. The germline gives CDR1 MNHNS, CDR2 SASEGT. CDR3 loop: CASSEAQGASPYEQYF. The CDR3 DNA is TGTGCCAGCAGTGAAGCCCAGGGGGCCTCCCCCTACGAGCAGTACTTC.

This clone was seen more than once but under ten times. This chain links TRBV7-2 with TRBJ2-7, with D perhaps matching TRBD2 (6 bases). Trimming pared 2 bases from V and 4 bases from J, leaving 18 bases between. The germline gives CDR1 SGHTA, CDR2 FQGNSA. There are 16 residues in the CDR3. The CDR3 here is CASSLPQASVEYEQYF. CDR3 DNA sequence: TGTGCCAGCAGCTTACCGCAGGCTAGCGTTGAATACGAGCAGTACTTC.

The chain has TRBV5-4 and TRBJ2-5, with unresolved D. The germline V gene encodes CDR1 SGHNT and CDR2 YYREEE (reference sequence). V was clipped by 1 base and J by 2 bases, with 3 bases between them. This CDR3 has 12 amino acids. The CDR3 sequence: CASSLSQETQYF. The DNA for the CDR3 is TGTGCCAGCAGCTTGTCGCAAGAGACCCAGTACTTC.